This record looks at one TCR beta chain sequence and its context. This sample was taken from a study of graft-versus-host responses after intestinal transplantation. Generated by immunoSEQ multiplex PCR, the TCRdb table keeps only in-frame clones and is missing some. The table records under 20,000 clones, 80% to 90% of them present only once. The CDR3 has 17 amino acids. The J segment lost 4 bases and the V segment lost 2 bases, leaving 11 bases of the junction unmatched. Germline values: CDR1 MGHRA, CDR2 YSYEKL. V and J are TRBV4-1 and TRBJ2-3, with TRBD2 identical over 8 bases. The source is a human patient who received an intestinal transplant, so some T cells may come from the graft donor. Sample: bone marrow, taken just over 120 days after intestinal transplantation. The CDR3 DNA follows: TGCGCCAGCAGCCAATCTAAGCGGGAGACGCATTCAGATACGCAGTATTTT. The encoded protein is CASSQSKRETHSDTQYF.